The entry below gives a single TCR beta chain sequence along with its context. Assay: immunoSEQ multiplex PCR; the TCRdb copy retains only in-frame clones and omits some. The sample has 170,000 or so clones; 65% to 85% are singletons. Germline V gene sequence: CDR1 MNHEY, CDR2 SMNVEV (reference sequence). V gave up 3 bases and J gave up 2 bases, with 7 bases separating them. The CDR3 covers 14 residues. This sample was included in a study of blood T cell repertoires in COVID-19. As for the study in general: T cells, B-cell-depleted T cells, or PBMCs supplied cDNA or gDNA.

The sequencing sample was made of peripheral blood. This receptor was identified in a woman between 55 and 75 years old with acute or convalescent COVID-19. The chain employs TRBV27 and TRBJ2-2; D is undetermined. CDR3 protein: CASSFSSNTGELFF. CDR3 in DNA: TGTGCCAGCAGTTTTAGTTCTAACACCGGGGAGCTGTTTTTT.